This TCR beta chain was documented in a study of lymphopenia after photon versus proton radiotherapy (dated by TCRdb to between 2018 and 2021). Describing the broader study: The study compared the immunological effects of photon versus proton radiation therapy in patients with gastrointestinal tumors who developed high-grade lymphopenia. The study was designed to characterize how the impact on the immune system differs between the two radiation modalities. The cohort included more than 15 patients with gastrointestinal tumors who developed lymphopenia after receiving either photon or proton therapy. The full study reports these points: Across the cohort, an inverse correlation was found between a larger post-nadir drop in TCR diversity and overall survival time among patients who died. After the lymphocyte count nadir, photon-treated repertoires showed oligoclonal expansion, especially of CD8+ Temra cells, which drove the drop in diversity. The authors looked at the survival association only in patients who died, and they framed better survival with proton therapy as a possibility rather than a demonstrated result. During treatment, patients who received photon therapy lost naive T cells and TCR diversity and gained effector/memory populations, whereas patients who received proton therapy remained relatively stable.

Counted from cysteine to phenylalanine, this CDR3 has 14 amino acids. Of the read, only the CDR3 DNA is kept; its 42 bases are in frame from base 1. Relative to germline, V is 5 bases shorter and J is 5 bases shorter, with 16 bases between their ends. Via the germline V gene, CDR1 is MRHNA and CDR2 SNTAGT. The library was built by means of the immunoSEQ multiplex PCR assay. T cell repertoires were profiled with deep sequencing of rearranged TCR beta loci together with multiparametric flow cytometry. Not all clones reach the TCRdb copy of this immuneACCESS table, which keeps in-frame sequences only. Checked studies attribute under half of the gap to unresolved V genes and leave the rest unexplained. In this sample the table shows 60,000 or so clones, 75% to 90% of which occur a single time. The ten most abundant clones make up about 13% of the sample. Concerning this clone: Its antigen remains unidentified. Base qualities were left out, and no much larger clone turns up one base away.

The sequence was obtained from a man older than 75 with esophageal cancer. The chain was built from TRBV6-4 and TRBJ2-7, with a tentative D gene TRBD1 over 5 matching bases. The sample was peripheral blood, taken from a patient treated with proton-based radiotherapy. The DNA sequence is given as TGTGCCAGCAGTTACTTGTTGGGCAGGGACGAGCAGTACTTC. Its amino acids are CASSYLLGRDEQYF.